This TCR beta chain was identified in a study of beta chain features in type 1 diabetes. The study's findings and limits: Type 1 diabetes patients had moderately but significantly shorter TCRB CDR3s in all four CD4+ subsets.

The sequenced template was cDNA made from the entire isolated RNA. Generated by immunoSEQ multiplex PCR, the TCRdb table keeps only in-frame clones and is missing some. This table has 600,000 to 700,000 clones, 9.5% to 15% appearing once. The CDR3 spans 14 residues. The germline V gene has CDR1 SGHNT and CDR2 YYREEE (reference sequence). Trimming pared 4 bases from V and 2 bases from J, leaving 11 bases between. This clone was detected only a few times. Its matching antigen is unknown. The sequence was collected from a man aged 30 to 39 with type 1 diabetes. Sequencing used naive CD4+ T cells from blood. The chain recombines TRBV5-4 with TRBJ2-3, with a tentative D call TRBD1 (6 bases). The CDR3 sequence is CASSRTDVTDTQYF. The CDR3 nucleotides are TGTGCCAGCAGCCGGACAGACGTCACAGATACGCAGTATTTT.